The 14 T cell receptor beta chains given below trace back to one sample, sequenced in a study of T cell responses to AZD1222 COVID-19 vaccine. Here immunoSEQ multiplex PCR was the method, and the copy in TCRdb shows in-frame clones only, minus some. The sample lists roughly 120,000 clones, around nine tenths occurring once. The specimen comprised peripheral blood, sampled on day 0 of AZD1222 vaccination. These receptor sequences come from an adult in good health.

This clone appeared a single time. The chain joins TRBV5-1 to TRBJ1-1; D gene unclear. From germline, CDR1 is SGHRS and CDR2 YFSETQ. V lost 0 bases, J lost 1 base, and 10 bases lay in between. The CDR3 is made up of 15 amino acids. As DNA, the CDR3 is TGCGCCAGCAGCTTGGAACCCGGGTGGAACACTGAAGCTTTCTTT. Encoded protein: CASSLEPGWNTEAFF.

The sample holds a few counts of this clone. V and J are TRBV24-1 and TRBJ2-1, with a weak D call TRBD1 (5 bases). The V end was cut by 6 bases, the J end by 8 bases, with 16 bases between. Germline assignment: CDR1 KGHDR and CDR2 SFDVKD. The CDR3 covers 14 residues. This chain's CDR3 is CATSNRGLYDEQFF. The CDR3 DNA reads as TGTGCCACCAGTAATAGGGGTTTGTACGATGAGCAGTTCTTC.

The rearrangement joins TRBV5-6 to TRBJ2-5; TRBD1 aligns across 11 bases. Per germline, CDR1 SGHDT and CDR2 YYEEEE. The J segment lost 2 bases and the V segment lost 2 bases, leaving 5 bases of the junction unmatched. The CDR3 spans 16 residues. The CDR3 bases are TGTGCCAGCAGCTTAGCCGGGACAGGGGGACAAGAGACCCAGTACTTC. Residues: CASSLAGTGGQETQYF.

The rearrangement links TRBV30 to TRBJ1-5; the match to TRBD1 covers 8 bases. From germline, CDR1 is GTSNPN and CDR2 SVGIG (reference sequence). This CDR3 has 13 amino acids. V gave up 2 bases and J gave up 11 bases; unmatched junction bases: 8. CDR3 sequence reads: CAWSPQGAASQHF. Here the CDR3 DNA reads TGTGCCTGGAGTCCTCAGGGGGCGGCTTCCCAGCATTTT.

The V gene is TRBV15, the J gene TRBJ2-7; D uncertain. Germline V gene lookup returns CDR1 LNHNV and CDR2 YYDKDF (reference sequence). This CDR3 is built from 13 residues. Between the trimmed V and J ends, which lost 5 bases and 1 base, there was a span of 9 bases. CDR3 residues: CATSVRRSYEQYF. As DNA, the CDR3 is TGTGCCACCAGCGTTAGAAGGTCCTACGAGCAGTACTTC.

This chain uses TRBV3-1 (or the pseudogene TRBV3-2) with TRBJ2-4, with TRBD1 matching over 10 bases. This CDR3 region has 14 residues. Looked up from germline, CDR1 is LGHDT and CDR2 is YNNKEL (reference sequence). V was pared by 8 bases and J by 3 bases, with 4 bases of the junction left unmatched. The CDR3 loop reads CASGQGVGKNIQYF. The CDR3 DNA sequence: TGTGCCAGCGGACAGGGGGTCGGCAAAAACATTCAGTACTTC.

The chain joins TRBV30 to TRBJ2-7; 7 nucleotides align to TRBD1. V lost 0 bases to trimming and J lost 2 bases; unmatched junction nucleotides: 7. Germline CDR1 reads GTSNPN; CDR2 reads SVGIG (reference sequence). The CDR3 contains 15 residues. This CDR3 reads CAWSVQGQLTYEQYF. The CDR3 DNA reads TGTGCCTGGAGTGTACAGGGACAGTTAACCTACGAGCAGTACTTC.

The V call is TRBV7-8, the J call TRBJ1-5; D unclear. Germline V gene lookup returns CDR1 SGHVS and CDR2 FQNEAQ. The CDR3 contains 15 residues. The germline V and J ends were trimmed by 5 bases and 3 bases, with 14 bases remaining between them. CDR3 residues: CASSMQGIFNQPQHF. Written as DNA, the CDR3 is TGTGCCAGCAGCATGCAAGGGATTTTCAATCAGCCCCAGCATTTT.

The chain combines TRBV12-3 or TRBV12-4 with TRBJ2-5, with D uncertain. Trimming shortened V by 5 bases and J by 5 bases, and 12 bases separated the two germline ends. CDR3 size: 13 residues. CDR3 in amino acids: CASSPGVVETQYF. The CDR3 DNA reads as TGTGCCAGCAGTCCTGGAGTGGTTGAGACCCAGTACTTC.

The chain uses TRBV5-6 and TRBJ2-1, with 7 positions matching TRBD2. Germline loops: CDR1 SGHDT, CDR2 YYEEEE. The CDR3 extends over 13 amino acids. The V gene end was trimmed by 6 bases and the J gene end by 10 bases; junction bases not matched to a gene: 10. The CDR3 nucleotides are TGTGCCAGCAAAAGTCCGGGAGGTGGCGAGCAGTTCTTC. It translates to CASKSPGGGEQFF.

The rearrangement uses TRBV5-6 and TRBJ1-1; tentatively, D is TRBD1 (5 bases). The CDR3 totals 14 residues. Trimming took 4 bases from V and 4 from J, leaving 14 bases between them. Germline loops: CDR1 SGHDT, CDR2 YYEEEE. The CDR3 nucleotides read TGTGCCAGCAGCCTCCTAGGGAGGGGCACTGAAGCTTTCTTT. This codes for CASSLLGRGTEAFF.

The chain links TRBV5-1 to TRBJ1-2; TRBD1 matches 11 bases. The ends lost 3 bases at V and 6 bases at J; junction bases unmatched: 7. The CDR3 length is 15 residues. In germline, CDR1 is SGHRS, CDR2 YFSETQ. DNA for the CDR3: TGCGCCAGCAGCTCCCGGACAGGGGGCACGGATGGCTACACCTTC. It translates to CASSSRTGGTDGYTF.

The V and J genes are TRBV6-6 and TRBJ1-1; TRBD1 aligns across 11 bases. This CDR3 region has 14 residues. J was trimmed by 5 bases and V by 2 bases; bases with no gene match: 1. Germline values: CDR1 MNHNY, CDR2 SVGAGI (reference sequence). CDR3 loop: CASSYRDRGTEAFF. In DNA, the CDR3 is TGTGCCAGCAGTTACAGGGACAGGGGGACTGAAGCTTTCTTT.

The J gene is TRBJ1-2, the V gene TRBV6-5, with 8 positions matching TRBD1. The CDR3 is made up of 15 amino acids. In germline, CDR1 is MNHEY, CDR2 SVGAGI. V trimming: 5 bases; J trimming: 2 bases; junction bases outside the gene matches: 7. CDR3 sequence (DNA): TGTGCCAGCAGTCTATGGACAGGGTGGAACTATGGCTACACCTTC. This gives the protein CASSLWTGWNYGYTF.